These 25 T cell receptor beta chains originate from one sample sequenced in a study of T cell responses to AZD1222 COVID-19 vaccine. Using immunoSEQ multiplex PCR, the repertoire was profiled, and TCRdb retains in-frame clones only, with some absent. The table records about 140,000 clones, approximately 86% of them present only once. The sample here was peripheral blood, taken on day 0 of AZD1222 vaccination. The receptors derive from an adult in good health.

The chain couples TRBV18 to TRBJ1-2, with a weak D call TRBD1 (5 bases). The V gene's germline CDR1 is KGHSH and CDR2 LQKENI. This CDR3 is 16 amino acids long. V was pared by 0 bases and J by 5 bases, with 16 bases between. The DNA of the CDR3 is TGTGCCAGCTCACCACCTGAAGGGGCCGGCAGTTATGGCTACACCTTC. Its protein product is CASSPPEGAGSYGYTF.

The chain recombines TRBV30 with TRBJ2-2; TRBD2 is a possible D gene (6 bases). The CDR3 contains 14 residues. V lost 2 bases, J lost 5 bases, and 12 bases lay in between. Per the germline V gene, CDR1 is GTSNPN and CDR2 is SVGIG (reference sequence). CDR3 residues: CAWSRDLRTGELFF. CDR3 nucleotides: TGTGCCTGGAGTAGGGACTTACGGACCGGGGAGCTGTTTTTT.

This clone was seen a few times. The genes are TRBV12-5 and TRBJ1-2; D unclear. V lost 1 base, J lost 7 bases, and 7 bases lay in between. The germline CDR1 and CDR2 sequences are LGHNT and FRNRAP. The CDR3 is 12 residues long. The CDR3 spells CASGLGRRGYTF. The CDR3, as DNA: TGTGCTAGTGGTTTGGGCCGGCGTGGCTACACCTTC.

The J gene is TRBJ1-4, the V gene TRBV27; D gene uncertain. Trimming pared 4 bases from V and 12 bases from J, leaving 21 bases between. Germline CDR1 reads MNHEY; CDR2 reads SMNVEV (reference sequence). The CDR3 has 15 amino acids. DNA for the CDR3: TGTGCCAGCAGTTGGGGTCGGCGTCTCCCCGGGGAACTGTTTTTT. Translation gives CASSWGRRLPGELFF.

This clone was seen once. The chain uses TRBV28 and TRBJ2-1; the D gene is possibly TRBD1 (6 bases). The length of the CDR3 is 15 residues. The germline gives CDR1 MDHEN, CDR2 SYDVKM. The ends were cut back, 5 bases at V and 7 bases at J, with 18 bases in the middle. CDR3 amino acids: CASSHRAPRVNEQFF. CDR3 coding DNA: TGTGCCAGCAGTCACAGGGCCCCTCGGGTGAATGAGCAGTTCTTC.

The chain recombines TRBV9 with TRBJ1-1, with 10 bases matching TRBD1. This CDR3 is 17 amino acids long. Germline CDR1 and CDR2: SGDLS and YYNGEE. V lost 0 bases to trimming and J lost 5 bases; unmatched junction nucleotides: 10. CDR3 amino acids: CASSVGGQGPSATEAFF. Here the CDR3 DNA reads TGTGCCAGCAGCGTAGGGGGACAGGGGCCCTCCGCTACTGAAGCTTTCTTT.

The chain has TRBV29-1 and TRBJ1-2; D possibly corresponds to TRBD1 (6 bases). V gave up 1 base and J gave up 7 bases, with 16 bases separating them. Germline values: CDR1 SQVTM, CDR2 ANQGSEA. This CDR3 is 14 amino acids long. The CDR3 nucleotides read TGCAGCGTTGAAGTGGTGGCAGGGGCGGTTGGCTACACCTTC. Amino acid sequence: CSVEVVAGAVGYTF.

V is TRBV6-1 and J is TRBJ1-6; 7 bases align to TRBD1. The CDR3 sequence is 15 residues long. V was pared by 2 bases and J by 10 bases, with 8 bases of the junction left unmatched. Germline CDR1 reads MNHNS; CDR2 reads SASEGT. The chain's CDR3 is CASSEYGTAGSPLHF. Here the CDR3 DNA reads TGTGCCAGCAGTGAATACGGGACAGCGGGATCACCCCTCCACTTT.

The chain is built from TRBV4-2 and TRBJ1-2; D possibly corresponds to TRBD1 (5 bases). Germline V gene lookup returns CDR1 LGHNA and CDR2 YNFKEQ. This CDR3 contains 15 residues. V was cut by 0 bases and J by 4 bases, with 12 bases left in between. The CDR3 nucleotides are TGTGCCAGCAGCCAAGATCAACAGGCCCCCTATGGCTACACCTTC. It yields the protein CASSQDQQAPYGYTF.

The V gene is TRBV20-1, the J gene TRBJ2-1, with 12 bases aligning to TRBD2. The CDR3 has 15 amino acids. Germline assignment: CDR1 DFQATT and CDR2 SNEGSKA (reference sequence). The junction had 8 bases not matched to a gene; V was cut back by 3 bases and J by 8 bases. The CDR3 protein is CSASSTSGRSDEQFF. CDR3 DNA sequence: TGCAGTGCTAGTTCGACTAGCGGGAGAAGTGATGAGCAGTTCTTC.

The chain employs TRBV14 and TRBJ2-5; TRBD1 is a possible D gene (5 bases). V was clipped by 2 bases and J by 4 bases, with 5 bases between them. CDR3 length: 12 amino acids. Germline loops: CDR1 SGHDN, CDR2 FVKESK. CDR3 DNA sequence: TGTGCCAGCAGCCAACAGGGAGAGACCCAGTACTTC. Protein sequence: CASSQQGETQYF.

The chain has TRBV7-6 and TRBJ1-2; 7 nucleotides line up with TRBD1. V shed 5 bases and J 6 bases; nucleotides not matched to a gene: 6. This CDR3 spans 13 amino acids. In germline, CDR1 is SGHVS, CDR2 FNYEAQ. This CDR3 reads CASSPYGTDGYTF. DNA of the CDR3: TGTGCCAGCAGCCCGTACGGGACAGATGGCTACACCTTC.

CDR3 residues: CASSQSWTGDDTGELFF. The DNA of the CDR3 is TGTGCCAGCAGCCAATCTTGGACAGGGGATGACACCGGGGAGCTGTTTTTT. The rearrangement links TRBV4-2 to TRBJ2-2; 9 positions match TRBD1. Germline values: CDR1 LGHNA, CDR2 YNFKEQ. V shed 2 bases, J shed 3 bases, and the junction held 7 bases outside the gene matches. The CDR3 has 17 residues.

This rearrangement joins TRBV30 to TRBJ1-6; unclear D gene. From germline, CDR1 is GTSNPN and CDR2 SVGIG (reference sequence). V lost 3 bases and J 7 bases, leaving 10 bases between the germline ends. The CDR3 loop spans 13 amino acids. The CDR3 DNA reads as TGTGCCTGGAGCGTCCAAACGAATTCACCCCTCCACTTT. It specifies CAWSVQTNSPLHF.

The chain links TRBV5-1 to TRBJ1-6; possibly TRBD1 for D (6 bases). V lost 6 bases and J lost 5, with 12 bases in between. Germline lookup yields CDR1 SGHRS and CDR2 YFSETQ. The CDR3 length is 14 residues. The CDR3 reads CASKEGENNSPLHF. The CDR3 DNA reads as TGCGCCAGCAAGGAGGGGGAGAATAATTCACCCCTCCACTTT.

This clone was observed many times. J is TRBJ2-7 and V is TRBV6-2 or TRBV6-3, with unresolved D. The CDR3 extends over 13 amino acids. Trimming removed 2 bases from V and 5 bases from J, with 10 bases in between. CDR1 MNHEY and CDR2 SVGEGT come from the germline V gene. The CDR3 nucleotides read TGTGCCAGCAGTTACGAGGTTCAGGACGAGCAGTACTTC. It specifies CASSYEVQDEQYF.

The rearrangement uses TRBV28 and TRBJ1-3, with D maybe TRBD1 (5 bases). The germline V and J ends were trimmed by 6 bases and 4 bases, with 10 bases remaining between them. Germline CDR1 MDHEN, CDR2 SYDVKM. The CDR3 extends over 13 amino acids. In nucleotides, the CDR3 is TGTGCCAGCAGCGGGCCAGGGGGAAACACCATATATTTT. Protein sequence: CASSGPGGNTIYF.

The chain has TRBV9 and TRBJ2-7; D is possibly TRBD2 (6 bases). V was pared by 2 bases and J by 3 bases, with 9 bases between. Germline V gene sequence: CDR1 SGDLS, CDR2 YYNGEE. This CDR3 region has 13 residues. The CDR3 is CASSVADYYEQYF. DNA of the CDR3: TGTGCCAGCAGCGTGGCGGACTACTACGAGCAGTACTTC.

The V gene is TRBV27, the J gene TRBJ1-2; 10 nucleotides line up with TRBD1. CDR3 size: 14 residues. V was clipped by 7 bases and J by 3 bases; unmatched bases: 5. Germline V CDR1 and CDR2: MNHEY, SMNVEV (reference sequence). The CDR3 is CASKTGGSYYGYTF. CDR3 in DNA: TGTGCCAGCAAGACAGGGGGCAGTTACTATGGCTACACCTTC.

The chain has TRBV28 and TRBJ1-3; D is unresolved. This CDR3 is built from 12 residues. The V end lost 6 bases, the J end lost 1 base, and 4 bases lay between the germline ends. CDR1 is MDHEN, CDR2 SYDVKM, per germline. DNA for the CDR3: TGTGCCAGCAGCCAATCTGGAAACACCATATATTTT. Its translation is CASSQSGNTIYF.

The chain carries TRBV5-1 and TRBJ2-1; a possible D gene is TRBD2 (5 bases). V was pared by 5 bases and J by 12 bases, with 24 bases between. Germline values: CDR1 SGHRS, CDR2 YFSETQ. This CDR3 contains 15 residues. CDR3 nucleotide sequence: TGCGCCAGCAGGCCCCGGCTAGCCCTCGGGGTAGGGCAGTTCTTC. This sequence encodes CASRPRLALGVGQFF.

The rearrangement uses TRBV10-1 and TRBJ2-3; TRBD1 might be the D (5 bases). The CDR3 is 13 residues long. Trimming removed 0 bases at V and 4 bases at J, with 5 bases between. Germline V gene sequence: CDR1 WNHNN, CDR2 SYGVQD (reference sequence). The CDR3 loop reads CASSESGADTQYF. The CDR3 DNA reads as TGCGCCAGCAGTGAGTCAGGGGCAGATACGCAGTATTTT.

The chain uses TRBV20-1 and TRBJ1-2; tentative D call: TRBD1 (6 bases). Germline V gene data show CDR1 as DFQATT and CDR2 as SNEGSKA (reference sequence). This CDR3 has 11 amino acids. The CDR3 DNA follows: TGCAGGGAGGGGGGAGGTGAAGGCTACACCTTC. This encodes CREGGGEGYTF.

The rearrangement joins TRBV30 to TRBJ1-2, with a possible D match to TRBD1 (5 bases). The CDR3 extends over 18 amino acids. Per the germline V gene, CDR1 is GTSNPN and CDR2 is SVGIG (reference sequence). Trimming took off 1 base at V and 0 bases at J, with 21 bases between the two ends. The CDR3 sequence is CAWSAIGTGASANYGYTF. DNA for the CDR3: TGTGCCTGGAGTGCCATTGGTACAGGAGCATCCGCTAACTATGGCTACACCTTC.

This clone has only one observation. V and J are TRBV19 and TRBJ2-1; 8 bases are shared with TRBD2. V shed 0 bases, J shed 9 bases, and the junction held 16 bases outside the gene matches. This CDR3 region has 18 residues. CDR1 and CDR2 (germline): LNHDA, SQIVND (reference sequence). The CDR3 DNA reads TGTGCCAGTAGTATAGATGTAACTGGGACTAGAAAACGTAGTGAGCAGTTCTTC. Translated, it gives CASSIDVTGTRKRSEQFF.